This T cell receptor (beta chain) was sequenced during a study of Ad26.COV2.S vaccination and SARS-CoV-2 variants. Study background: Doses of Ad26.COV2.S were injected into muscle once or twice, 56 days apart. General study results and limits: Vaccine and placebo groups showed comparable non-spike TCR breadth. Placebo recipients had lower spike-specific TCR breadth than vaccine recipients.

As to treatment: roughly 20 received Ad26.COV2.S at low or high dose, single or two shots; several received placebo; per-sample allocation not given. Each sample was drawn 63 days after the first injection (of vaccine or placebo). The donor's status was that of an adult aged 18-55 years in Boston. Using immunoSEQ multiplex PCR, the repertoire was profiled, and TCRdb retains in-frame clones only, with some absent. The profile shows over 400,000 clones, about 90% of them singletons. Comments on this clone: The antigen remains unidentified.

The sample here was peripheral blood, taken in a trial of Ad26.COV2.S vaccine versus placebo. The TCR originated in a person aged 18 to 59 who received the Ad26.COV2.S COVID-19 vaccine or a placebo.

The DNA for the CDR3 is TGTGCCAGCAGTCCCCCGGTGGGGCAAGAGACCCAGTACTTC. This translates into CASSPPVGQETQYF. This chain joins TRBV28 and TRBJ2-5; D is ambiguous. The V gene lost 5 bases and the J gene lost 2 bases, with 12 bases spanning the gap. Germline V CDR1 and CDR2: MDHEN, SYDVKM. CDR3 length: 14 residues. Supplemented by reference TRBV28 and TRBJ2-5, the full variable domain reads DVKVTQSSRYLVKRTGEKVFLECVQDMDHENMFWYRQDPGLGLRLIYFSYDVKMKEKGDIPEGYSVSREKKERFSLILESASTNQTSMYLCASSPPVGQETQYFGPGTRLLVL.